Shown below are 25 T cell receptor beta chains from a single sample sequenced in a study of OX40 agonist ivuxolimab in advanced cancers. Preparation of the library involved the immunoSEQ multiplex PCR assay. TCRdb retrieved this table from immuneACCESS and kept in-frame rearrangements only. Not all clones are present; in checked studies, unresolved V genes account for under half, and no reason is known for the remainder. The sample has about 59,000 clones on record, around 84% of them singletons. The ten most abundant clones make up under 30% of the sample. This specimen consisted of CD4+ or CD8+ T cells sorted from blood, obtained in a trial of the OX40 agonist ivuxolimab. The origin of the receptors is an adult with an advanced solid tumor such as melanoma, head and neck, liver or kidney cancer.

This clone has a handful of counts. The chain couples TRBV30 to TRBJ2-3; D not resolved. Between the trimmed V and J ends, which lost 1 base and 4 bases, there was a span of 6 bases. CDR1 and CDR2 (germline): GTSNPN, SVGIG (reference sequence). The CDR3 is 12 amino acids. DNA for the CDR3: TGTGCCTGGAGTGGTCAATCAGATACGCAGTATTTT. It specifies CAWSGQSDTQYF.

J is TRBJ1-5 and V is TRBV7-6; no clear D. Germline lookup yields CDR1 SGHVS and CDR2 FNYEAQ. The CDR3 runs 12 residues. V lost 5 bases and J lost 4, with 6 bases in between. The CDR3 bases are TGTGCCAGCAGCCAACCTAATCAGCCCCAGCATTTT. Translated, it gives CASSQPNQPQHF.

The chain carries TRBV20-1 and TRBJ1-2; 7 nucleotides line up with TRBD1. The V and J ends lost 5 bases and 14 bases, in that order; junction bases with no gene match: 5. This CDR3 region has 9 residues. CDR1 DFQATT and CDR2 SNEGSKA come from the germline V gene (reference sequence). CDR3 DNA sequence: TGCAGTGCTGCCCGGGACAGTACCTTC. This codes for CSAARDSTF.

This CDR3 reads CASSLGAAGGSYEQYF. Here the CDR3 DNA reads TGTGCCAGCAGCTTAGGAGCGGCGGGAGGGTCCTACGAGCAGTACTTC. This chain joins TRBV7-2 and TRBJ2-7; 9 nucleotides line up with TRBD2. The CDR3 is 16 residues long. V dropped 1 base and J dropped 1; count of bases not matched to a gene: 5. From germline, CDR1 is SGHTA and CDR2 FQGNSA. Based on the CDR3 plus reference TRBV7-2 and TRBJ2-7, the full variable domain is GAGVSQSPSNKVTEKGKDVELRCDPISGHTALYWYRQSLGQGLEFLIYFQGNSAPDKSGLPSDRFSAERTGGSVSTLTIQRTQQEDSAVYLCASSLGAAGGSYEQYFGPGTRLTVT.

This clone was seen once. This CDR3 is CAISGTGGEDSYQTRSYGYTF. As DNA, the CDR3 is TGTGCCATCAGTGGAACAGGGGGGGAAGACAGTTATCAAACCAGATCCTATGGCTACACCTTC. The chain combines TRBV10-3 with TRBJ1-2; 8 positions agree with TRBD1. Germline V gene data show CDR1 as ENHRY and CDR2 as SYGVKD. The CDR3 contains 21 residues. Germline trimming cut 4 bases from V and 4 bases from J; bases unmatched to any gene: 26.

CDR3 in amino acids: CASTRQANTEAFF. Here the CDR3 DNA reads TGTGCCTCCACTCGACAGGCCAACACTGAAGCTTTCTTT. This rearrangement joins TRBV30 to TRBJ1-1, with a tentative D call TRBD1 (6 bases). Germline V gene lookup returns CDR1 GTSNPN and CDR2 SVGIG (reference sequence). The CDR3 extends over 13 amino acids. The germline V and J ends were trimmed by 7 bases and 2 bases, with 14 bases remaining between them.

This rearrangement joins TRBV28 to TRBJ1-2; 11 bases agree with TRBD1. Germline loops: CDR1 MDHEN, CDR2 SYDVKM. This CDR3 is built from 17 residues. J lost 6 bases, V lost 2 bases, and 11 bases had no gene match. CDR3 bases: TGTGCCAGCAGTTTAACTCAACCGGGACAGGGGGGTCATGGCTACACCTTC. The encoded protein is CASSLTQPGQGGHGYTF.

This sequence joins TRBV2 and TRBJ2-3; possibly TRBD2 for D (6 bases). Germline assignment: CDR1 SNHLY and CDR2 FYNNEI. The CDR3 loop spans 14 amino acids. Trimming removed 11 bases from V and 1 base from J, with 16 bases in between. The CDR3 spells CAHRRGEGTDTQYF. The CDR3 DNA is TGTGCCCACAGACGCGGGGAGGGCACAGATACGCAGTATTTT. The complete variable domain, with remaining parts taken from reference TRBV2 and TRBJ2-3, reads EPEVTQTPSHQVTQMGQEVILRCVPISNHLYFYWYRQILGQKVEFLVSFYNNEISEKSEIFDDQFSVERPDGSNFTLKIRSTKLEDSAMYFCAHRRGEGTDTQYFGPGTRLTVL.

V gene TRBV7-2 combines with J gene TRBJ2-5, with 9 bases aligning to TRBD2. The closer fit of TRBJ2-7 to the DNA end suggests the J call may be wrong. Germline V gene lookup returns CDR1 SGHTA and CDR2 FQGNSA. The CDR3 is made up of 14 amino acids. As DNA, the CDR3 is TGTGCCAGCAGCTTCGCTAGCGGGGATTACGAGCAGTACTTC. Amino acids: CASSFASGDYEQYF.

This sequence joins TRBV19 and TRBJ1-6; D gene ambiguous. The germline V gene has CDR1 LNHDA and CDR2 SQIVND (reference sequence). Trimming left V 5 bases short and J 10 bases short, with 18 bases between. The CDR3 has 15 amino acids. This chain's CDR3 is CASSPWKPRSSPLHF. CDR3 sequence (DNA): TGTGCCAGTAGTCCCTGGAAACCCAGGAGCTCACCCCTCCACTTT.

CDR3 residues: CASSSKETQYF. CDR3 DNA sequence: TGTGCCAGCAGCTCCAAAGAGACCCAGTACTTC. The rearrangement uses TRBV7-9 and TRBJ2-5; D is unclear. Germline-derived CDR1 and CDR2 are SEHNR and FQNEAQ (reference sequence). Trimming shortened V by 4 bases and J by 3 bases, and 3 bases separated the two germline ends. The CDR3 contains 11 residues.

The chain employs TRBV18 and TRBJ2-7; possible D gene TRBD1, 5 bases. The CDR3 sequence is 14 residues long. Trimming cost V 0 bases and J 7 bases, with 13 bases left between them. In germline, CDR1 is KGHSH, CDR2 LQKENI. For the CDR3, the DNA is TGTGCCAGCTCACCACCGACAGAGCCTAAAGAGCAGTACTTC. This translates into CASSPPTEPKEQYF.

V gene TRBV15 combines with J gene TRBJ2-3; D remains ambiguous. Germline CDR1 reads LNHNV; CDR2 reads YYDKDF (reference sequence). The V end was cut by 0 bases, the J end by 0 bases, with 10 bases between. The CDR3 extends over 16 amino acids. CDR3 bases: TGTGCCACCAGCAGAGATACGCCTGACAGCACAGATACGCAGTATTTT. Its protein is CATSRDTPDSTDTQYF.

The chain is built from TRBV30 and TRBJ2-7, with 7 bases matching TRBD1. The CDR3 has 14 residues. V was pared by 4 bases and J by 2 bases, with 8 bases of the junction left unmatched. Germline-derived CDR1 and CDR2 are GTSNPN and SVGIG (reference sequence). The CDR3 sequence is CAWTPGQWTYEQYF. As DNA, the CDR3 is TGTGCCTGGACCCCGGGACAGTGGACCTACGAGCAGTACTTC.

As DNA, the CDR3 is TGTGCCAGCAGCTCCAGGGGACCGTCCTCCTACGAGCAGTACTTC. This gives the protein CASSSRGPSSYEQYF. This rearrangement joins TRBV7-8 to TRBJ2-7; D perhaps matches TRBD1 (6 bases). Germline assignment: CDR1 SGHVS and CDR2 FQNEAQ. This CDR3 is 15 amino acids long. The V end was cut by 4 bases, the J end by 0 bases, with 13 bases between.

On this clone: Other DNA sequences in this specimen translate into the identical CDR3. V and J are TRBV28 and TRBJ1-2; a possible D gene is TRBD1 (5 bases). In germline, CDR1 is MDHEN, CDR2 SYDVKM. V was pared by 2 bases and J by 2 bases, with 12 bases between. The CDR3 consists of 15 residues. CDR3: CASSLPGTANYGYTF. CDR3 DNA: TGTGCCAGCAGTTTACCTGGGACGGCGAACTATGGCTACACCTTC.

CDR3 nucleotide sequence: TGTGCCAGCAGCCGGGACACCATTAATGAAAAACTGTTTTTT. Protein sequence: CASSRDTINEKLFF. The V call is TRBV9, the J call TRBJ1-4, with D possibly TRBD1 on 6 matching bases. CDR1 and CDR2 (germline): SGDLS, YYNGEE. This CDR3 has 14 amino acids. V lost 4 bases and J lost 4, with 11 bases in between.

The chain combines TRBV6-5 with TRBJ1-1; D remains ambiguous. The germline V gene encodes CDR1 MNHEY and CDR2 SVGAGI. The CDR3 covers 13 residues. Trimming removed 4 bases from V and 1 base from J, with 7 bases in between. CDR3 in amino acids: CASSFRKNTEAFF. The CDR3 bases are TGTGCCAGCAGTTTCCGAAAGAACACTGAAGCTTTCTTT.

DNA of the CDR3: TGCGCCCCCTGGGGCGAGCAGTACTTC. Protein: CAPWGEQYF. V and J are TRBV10-2 and TRBJ2-5, with D hard to call. The last part of the DNA fits TRBJ2-7 better; the J call may be wrong. Germline V lookup: CDR1 WSHSY, CDR2 SAAADI. The CDR3 extends over 9 amino acids.

The rearrangement joins TRBV5-1 to TRBJ2-5, with 10 bases identical to TRBD1. In germline, CDR1 is SGHRS, CDR2 YFSETQ. Trimming took 1 base from V and 5 from J; bases not matched to a gene: 5. This CDR3 has 15 residues. Here the CDR3 DNA reads TGCGCCAGCAGCTTGTCACCGGGACAGGGGGAGACCCAGTACTTC. Its translation is CASSLSPGQGETQYF. Filled out from reference TRBV5-1 and TRBJ2-5, the complete variable domain reads KAGVTQTPRYLIKTRGQQVTLSCSPISGHRSVSWYQQTPGQGLQFLFEYFSETQRNKGNFPGRFSGRQFSNSRSEMNVSTLELGDSALYLCASSLSPGQGETQYFGPGTRLLVL.

The chain joins TRBV5-5 to TRBJ2-1; perhaps TRBD1 as D (6 bases). CDR1 is SGHKS, CDR2 YYEKEE, per germline (reference sequence). V was cut by 4 bases and J by 6 bases, with 11 bases left in between. The CDR3 is made up of 13 amino acids. DNA of the CDR3: TGTGCCAGCAGCCGTACAGGGTTCAATGAGCAGTTCTTC. Encoded protein: CASSRTGFNEQFF.

The rearrangement joins TRBV30 to TRBJ1-1; D is undetermined. The V gene lost 3 bases and the J gene lost 3 bases, with 11 bases spanning the gap. The CDR3 is made up of 13 amino acids. Germline CDR1 and CDR2: GTSNPN and SVGIG (reference sequence). The CDR3 sequence is CAWRGDGDTEAFF. The CDR3 coding sequence is TGTGCCTGGAGGGGCGACGGGGACACTGAAGCTTTCTTT. Together with reference TRBV30 and TRBJ1-1, the CDR3 gives the full variable domain: SQTIHQWPATLVQPVGSPLSLECTVEGTSNPNLYWYRQAAGRGLQLLFYSVGIGQISSEVPQNLSASRPQDRQFILSSKKLLLSDSGFYLCAWRGDGDTEAFFGQGTRLTVV.

The J gene is TRBJ1-1, the V gene TRBV5-6; weak D call: TRBD1 (5 bases). This CDR3 is 14 amino acids long. Between the trimmed V and J ends, which lost 1 base and 3 bases, there was a span of 10 bases. The germline V gene has CDR1 SGHDT and CDR2 YYEEEE. In nucleotides, the CDR3 is TGTGCCAGCAGCTTGATCGGCAGGGACACTGAAGCTTTCTTT. It yields the protein CASSLIGRDTEAFF.

The V call is TRBV7-2, the J call TRBJ2-1, with TRBD2 as a possible D gene (7 bases). The CDR3 has 14 residues. Germline V lookup: CDR1 SGHTA, CDR2 FQGNSA. V lost 6 bases to trimming and J lost 9 bases, with 18 bases between them. CDR3 sequence reads: CASRGDIREAEQFF. DNA of the CDR3: TGTGCCAGCAGGGGGGACATCCGGGAGGCTGAGCAGTTCTTC.

This clone was counted once. The chain carries TRBV4-3 and TRBJ2-7; TRBD1 matches 8 bases. This CDR3 spans 15 amino acids. Trimming removed 4 bases from V and 1 base from J; junction bases left unmatched: 6. The germline CDR1 and CDR2 sequences are LGHNA and YSLEER. The CDR3 region is CASSPGQGNSYEQYF. The CDR3 bases are TGCGCCAGCAGCCCCGGACAGGGAAATTCCTACGAGCAGTACTTC.